These 8 T cell receptor beta chains came from one sample sequenced in a study of T cell changes during pregnancy in multiple sclerosis. Libraries were prepared by immunoSEQ multiplex PCR; TCRdb keeps only in-frame clonotypes and omits some of them. Among 78,000 or so clones, approximately 90% were seen once, and the ten largest hold more than 1.4%. The sample was peripheral blood, taken before pregnancy. All receptors derive from a female donor with multiple sclerosis, enrolled in a pregnancy study.

The chain has TRBV15 and TRBJ2-2, with 7 bases that match TRBD2. V dropped 5 bases and J dropped 4; count of bases not matched to a gene: 7. The CDR3 consists of 15 residues. CDR1 LNHNV and CDR2 YYDKDF come from the germline V gene (reference sequence). The CDR3 loop is CATSPHAGVTGELFF. The DNA of the CDR3 is TGTGCCACCAGCCCCCATGCGGGGGTCACCGGGGAGCTGTTTTTT.

The chain recombines TRBV19 with TRBJ2-7, with 10 bases fitting TRBD2. Per germline, CDR1 LNHDA and CDR2 SQIVND (reference sequence). CDR3 length equals 14 residues. The ends lost 3 bases at V and 6 bases at J; junction bases unmatched: 5. In DNA form, the CDR3 reads TGTGCCAGTAGTATTGAGCGGGGGGGCCCCGAGCAGTACTTC. Translating it yields CASSIERGGPEQYF.

The chain recombines TRBV18 with TRBJ2-3; 9 bases agree with TRBD2. This CDR3 has 12 amino acids. Germline CDR1 and CDR2: KGHSH and LQKENI. The ends lost 2 bases at V and 14 bases at J; junction bases unmatched: 5. The CDR3 spells CASSPGGGALYF. Written as DNA, the CDR3 is TGTGCCAGCTCACCAGGCGGGGGGGCCTTGTATTTT.

The rearrangement links TRBV5-1 to TRBJ1-4; D might be TRBD1 (5 bases). This CDR3 has 14 residues. CDR1 SGHRS and CDR2 YFSETQ come from the germline V gene. Trimming took 2 bases from V and 8 from J, leaving 13 bases between them. The CDR3 coding sequence is TGCGCCAGCAGCTTAAGGGGAATTCGAGAAAAACTGTTTTTT. It specifies CASSLRGIREKLFF. Drawing the rest from reference TRBV5-1 and TRBJ1-4, the complete variable domain is KAGVTQTPRYLIKTRGQQVTLSCSPISGHRSVSWYQQTPGQGLQFLFEYFSETQRNKGNFPGRFSGRQFSNSRSEMNVSTLELGDSALYLCASSLRGIREKLFFGSGTQLSVL.

Only a few counts were recorded for this clone. The chain is built from TRBV27 and TRBJ2-7; a weak D match, TRBD1 (6 bases). CDR3 length equals 16 residues. Trimming stripped 5 bases from V and 3 bases from J, with 20 bases between. Germline CDR1 and CDR2: MNHEY and SMNVEV (reference sequence). This CDR3 is CASSPGEDRRIYEQYF. CDR3 bases: TGTGCCAGCAGTCCTGGGGAAGACAGGCGAATCTACGAGCAGTACTTC.

This clone was counted a few times. The chain is built from TRBV15 and TRBJ1-6; the match to TRBD1 covers 7 bases. Germline CDR1 LNHNV, CDR2 YYDKDF (reference sequence). The CDR3 has 16 residues. With 0 bases clipped from V and 10 bases from J, the junction kept 9 bases outside the gene matches. CDR3 bases: TGTGCCACCAGCAGAGAGAGGGGGCAGGGCCGCTCACCCCTCCACTTT. Translated: CATSRERGQGRSPLHF.

DNA of the CDR3: TGTGCCGTAACACCGGGACTAGCGTCCCAAGAGACCCAGTACTTC. Its protein is CAVTPGLASQETQYF. The chain has TRBV10-3 and TRBJ2-5; 10 bases agree with TRBD2. Germline V gene data show CDR1 as ENHRY and CDR2 as SYGVKD. With 11 bases clipped from V and 1 base from J, the junction kept 10 bases outside the gene matches. There are 15 residues in the CDR3.

The chain recombines TRBV5-5 with TRBJ1-6, with a tentative D call TRBD1 (6 bases). The CDR3 is made up of 13 amino acids. In germline, CDR1 is SGHKS, CDR2 YYEKEE (reference sequence). V was trimmed by 0 bases and J by 16 bases, leaving 14 bases between them. CDR3 in DNA: TGTGCCAGCAGCTTGGTTGGGGACACCAAACTCCACTTT. It yields the protein CASSLVGDTKLHF.